This T cell receptor beta chain is from a study of OX40 agonist ivuxolimab in advanced cancers. Across the whole study: Patients assigned to dose escalation were diagnosed with hepatocellular carcinoma, melanoma, renal cell or head and neck cancer. Eligibility admitted prior anti-PD-1, anti-PD-L1 or anti-CTLA-4 therapy; 35% to 40% had some.

General study findings and limits: There were, on average, more expanded clones in CD8+ T cells than in CD4+.

Clones were sequenced by immunoSEQ multiplex PCR, and TCRdb holds only the in-frame ones, with some missing. The sample records under 55,000 clones, 85% to 95% being singletons. For this clone: Its specificity is not known.

Germline CDR1 is GTSNPN and CDR2 is SVGIG (reference sequence). CDR3 length: 13 residues. Trimming pared 1 base from V and 0 bases from J, leaving 5 bases between. This receptor was obtained from an adult with an advanced solid tumor such as melanoma, head and neck, liver or kidney cancer. Sequences were derived from CD4+ or CD8+ T cells sorted from blood, sampled in a trial of the OX40 agonist ivuxolimab. The chain is built from TRBV30 and TRBJ2-3; perhaps TRBD2 as D (5 bases). CDR3 sequence (DNA): TGTGCCTGGAGTGCGGGGAGCACAGATACGCAGTATTTT. Translating it yields CAWSAGSTDTQYF.